One sample yielded the 11 T cell receptor beta chains listed below, sequenced in a study of OX40 agonist ivuxolimab in advanced cancers. Repertoires were generated with immunoSEQ multiplex PCR, while TCRdb's copy carries only in-frame clones and drops some. The sample has tens of thousands of clones, roughly nine tenths seen once. This sample comprised CD4+ or CD8+ T cells sorted from blood, obtained in a trial of the OX40 agonist ivuxolimab. The receptor set was obtained from an adult with an advanced solid tumor such as melanoma, head and neck, liver or kidney cancer.

The V gene is TRBV27, the J gene TRBJ2-5; 10 bases fit TRBD2. The tail of the sequence fits TRBJ2-7 better, so the J call may be wrong. The length of the CDR3 is 14 residues. Germline loops: CDR1 MNHEY, CDR2 SMNVEV (reference sequence). CDR3 loop: CASSLSGGASEQYF. CDR3 nucleotide sequence: TGTGCCAGCAGTTTAAGCGGGGGGGCCTCCGAGCAGTACTTC.

The J gene is TRBJ1-2, the V gene TRBV11-1; D remains unclear. Trimming stripped 5 bases from V and 4 bases from J, with 14 bases between. In germline, CDR1 is SGHAT, CDR2 FQDESV (reference sequence). The CDR3 loop spans 14 amino acids. The CDR3 spells CASSPSWQFYGYTF. CDR3 nucleotide sequence: TGTGCCAGCAGCCCTAGCTGGCAGTTCTATGGCTACACCTTC. The complete variable domain, with remaining parts taken from reference TRBV11-1 and TRBJ1-2, reads EAEVAQSPRYKITEKSQAVAFWCDPISGHATLYWYRQILGQGPELLVQFQDESVVDDSQLPKDRFSAERLKGVDSTLKIQPAELGDSAMYLCASSPSWQFYGYTFGSGTRLTVV.

The V gene is TRBV4-3, the J gene TRBJ2-7; D unresolved. V lost 3 bases to trimming and J lost 7 bases, with 13 bases between them. Germline V gene data show CDR1 as LGHNA and CDR2 as YSLEER. The CDR3 is made up of 13 amino acids. This CDR3 reads CASSQVTGVEQYF. CDR3 nucleotides: TGCGCCAGCAGCCAGGTGACTGGGGTTGAGCAGTACTTC.

The rearrangement links TRBV7-2 to TRBJ1-3; TRBD1 matches 7 bases. The V gene's germline CDR1 is SGHTA and CDR2 FQGNSA. V gave up 1 base and J gave up 1 base; unmatched junction bases: 4. The CDR3 has 16 residues. As DNA, the CDR3 is TGTGCCAGCAGCTTAGGGGAGACAGGGTCTGGAAACACCATATATTTT. Amino acid sequence: CASSLGETGSGNTIYF.

The chain employs TRBV18 and TRBJ2-7; 7 bases are a match to TRBD1. This CDR3 has 15 amino acids. V gave up 1 base and J gave up 4 bases; unmatched junction bases: 7. CDR1 is KGHSH and CDR2 is LQKENI in the germline V gene. The CDR3 nucleotides read TGTGCCAGCTCACCACAGGGGGCAGGAGGATACGAGCAGTACTTC. Translation gives CASSPQGAGGYEQYF.

The rearrangement links TRBV15 to TRBJ1-2; no firm D call. Germline assignment: CDR1 LNHNV and CDR2 YYDKDF (reference sequence). V lost 3 bases and J lost 6, with 11 bases in between. The CDR3 loop spans 13 amino acids. Here the CDR3 DNA reads TGTGCCACCAGCAGCGCGGACGAAAATGGCTACACCTTC. It translates to CATSSADENGYTF.

The chain joins TRBV5-1 to TRBJ2-1, with D uncertain. Germline CDR1 is SGHRS and CDR2 is YFSETQ. V was shortened by 1 base and J by 5 bases, with 4 bases between the two germline ends. The CDR3 has 12 amino acids. CDR3 in amino acids: CASSLLNNEQFF. The DNA of the CDR3 is TGCGCCAGCAGCTTGCTGAACAATGAGCAGTTCTTC.

This clone was picked up one time. The chain uses TRBV5-1 and TRBJ1-1; 7 bases agree with TRBD1. Losses at the gene ends were 4 bases for V and 1 base for J; bases not matched to a gene: 7. From germline, CDR1 is SGHRS and CDR2 YFSETQ. CDR3 length equals 15 residues. The CDR3 loop reads CASSLSGQSNTEAFF. For the CDR3, the DNA is TGCGCCAGCAGCCTATCGGGACAGTCGAACACTGAAGCTTTCTTT.

The genes are TRBV4-3 and TRBJ1-2, with D possibly being TRBD1 (6 bases). CDR3 size: 15 residues. Per germline, CDR1 LGHNA and CDR2 YSLEER. V was clipped by 1 base and J by 2 bases, with 11 bases between them. In nucleotides, the CDR3 is TGCGCCAGCAGCCAAGCTAACGGACAGAACTATGGCTACACCTTC. This encodes CASSQANGQNYGYTF.

This clone appeared a single time. The rearrangement uses TRBV11-1 and TRBJ2-1; D uncertain. Trimming pared 1 base from V and 1 base from J, leaving 8 bases between. The CDR3 runs to 15 residues. Per germline, CDR1 SGHAT and CDR2 FQDESV (reference sequence). In DNA, the CDR3 is TGTGCCAGCAGCTTAGGCAGAGCTTCCTACAATGAGCAGTTCTTC. It yields the protein CASSLGRASYNEQFF.

The rearrangement links TRBV7-3 to TRBJ1-1, with D unresolved. The ends were cut back, 1 base at V and 1 base at J, with 10 bases in the middle. The CDR3 spans 15 residues. The V gene's germline CDR1 is SGHTA and CDR2 FQGTGA. Here the CDR3 DNA reads TGTGCCAGCAGCTTAATTACAGTTAGGAACACTGAAGCTTTCTTT. Its translation is CASSLITVRNTEAFF.